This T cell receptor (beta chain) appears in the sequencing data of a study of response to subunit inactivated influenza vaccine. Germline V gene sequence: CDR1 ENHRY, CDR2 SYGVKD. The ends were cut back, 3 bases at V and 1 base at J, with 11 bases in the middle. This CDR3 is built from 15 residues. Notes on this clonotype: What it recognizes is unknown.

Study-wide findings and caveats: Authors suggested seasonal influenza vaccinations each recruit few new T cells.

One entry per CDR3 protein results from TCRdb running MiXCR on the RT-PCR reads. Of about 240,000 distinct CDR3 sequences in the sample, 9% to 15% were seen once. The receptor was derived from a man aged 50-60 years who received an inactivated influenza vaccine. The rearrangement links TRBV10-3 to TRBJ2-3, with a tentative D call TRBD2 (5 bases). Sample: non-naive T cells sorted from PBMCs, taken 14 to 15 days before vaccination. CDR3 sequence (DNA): TGTGCCATCAGTGATTCTGGGAGCCGCACAGATACGCAGTATTTT. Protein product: CAISDSGSRTDTQYF.